Listed here is a single TCR beta chain. In the source study's methods: Amplifying reference gene primers gave estimates of nucleated cell counts. Generated by immunoSEQ multiplex PCR, the TCRdb table keeps only in-frame clones and is missing some. Clone size and the V and J calls come from that table; the DNA yielded D and trimming. The sample includes 35,000 to 50,000 clones, about 88% of them seen just once. This entry is derived from a study of blood T cell repertoires in COVID-19. On the study more broadly: Researchers got acute and convalescent COVID-19 samples from the United States, Italy and Spain. PBMCs, B-cell-depleted T cells, or T cells were the source of the cDNA or gDNA that made up the material.

This CDR3 is 14 amino acids long. Germline V gene lookup returns CDR1 SEHNR and CDR2 FQNEAQ (reference sequence). V was shortened by 3 bases and J by 5 bases, with 12 bases between the two germline ends. V usage is TRBV7-9 and J usage is TRBJ2-3; no clear D. The source of this sequence is a human donor in a cohort sampled during active COVID-19. The sequencing sample was made of peripheral blood. The CDR3 coding sequence is TGTGCCAGCAGCTTTAGAGAGGAGCTAGATACGCAGTATTTT. As protein: CASSFREELDTQYF.